This entry is about one T cell receptor beta chain. The antigen is not known. It was with 60 Vbeta and 13 Jbeta primers that the PCR ran. Data came from immunoSEQ multiplex PCR; TCRdb stores just in-frame clones and leaves some out. The table shows 150,000 to 200,000 clones, with less than 90% occurring only once. This entry comes from a study of cytomegalovirus exposure and HLA in healthy donors. Findings and limits, study-wide: The authors reported that TCR beta sequences could predict HLA-A and HLA-B alleles. These predictions were accurate for most subjects in the first cohort. A classifier reportedly called cytomegalovirus status with high sensitivity and specificity.

Sequencing was done on a sample of PBMCs. The TCR comes from a man aged 18-30 years in good health and CMV-seronegative.

CDR3 nucleotides: TGTGCCAGCAGTCCCTTTCTAGCGGATACCTACGAGCAGTACTTC. It yields the protein CASSPFLADTYEQYF. The chain couples TRBV27 to TRBJ2-7; 7 nucleotides align to TRBD2. CDR3 size: 15 residues. V gave up 5 bases and J gave up 2 bases; unmatched junction bases: 9. Germline CDR1 and CDR2: MNHEY and SMNVEV (reference sequence).